This T cell receptor beta chain was recovered during a study of human T cells and chemical hapten exposure. Turning to the study itself: Across its 20 to 30 weeks, the study gave patients weekly diphenylcyclopropenone doses to the scalp.

Time point denoted: patch test 3, about 24 weeks after DPC sensitization. This sample's treatment: therapeutic diphenylcyclopropenone sensitization with weekly scalp DPC. Blood collection happened ahead of applying each patch test. This clonotype came up many times. One entry per CDR3 protein, called by TCRdb with MiXCR from the RACE reads. The sample yields just under 65,000 distinct CDR3 sequences, 11% seen once. V lost 3 bases and J lost 1, with 6 bases in between. The germline CDR1 and CDR2 sequences are SGHTA and FQGNSA. The CDR3 extends over 13 amino acids. Here the sequenced sample was whole blood, taken in connection with sensitization to the hapten diphenylcyclopropenone (DPC). The chain links TRBV7-2 to TRBJ1-1; D not certain. This TCR was recovered from a woman under 40 with alopecia areata. Some clones in this sample may be carry-over from other donors' samples. The CDR3 is CASSFQRNTEAFF. CDR3 nucleotide sequence: TGTGCCAGCAGCTTTCAACGGAACACTGAAGCTTTCTTT.